Presented here are 12 T cell receptor beta chains from one specimen sequenced in a study of blood T cell repertoires in COVID-19. This table comes from immunoSEQ multiplex PCR, and its TCRdb copy is limited to in-frame clones, with some not included. Of about 400,000 clones in the sample, approximately 88% were seen once. The sequencing sample was made of PBMCs or T cells enriched from blood (not recorded which). All receptors come from a woman in her thirties or forties with acute COVID-19.

The chain links TRBV7-6 to TRBJ1-1; D is ambiguous. CDR3 length: 13 amino acids. Trimming left V 1 base short and J 4 bases short, with 7 bases between. The V gene's germline CDR1 is SGHVS and CDR2 FNYEAQ. CDR3 DNA sequence: TGTGCCAGCAGCTTAGAACCAGTCACTGAAGCTTTCTTT. It codes for CASSLEPVTEAFF.

This clone occurred once. J is TRBJ2-7 and V is TRBV20-1; D perhaps matches TRBD1 (5 bases). Deletions cut 3 bases from V and 3 bases from J, with 15 bases between. The germline V gene encodes CDR1 DFQATT and CDR2 SNEGSKA (reference sequence). CDR3 size: 14 residues. As DNA, the CDR3 is TGCAGTGCTAGTGATCGCAGAAGGGGCTACGAGCAGTACTTC. Its translation: CSASDRRRGYEQYF.

This chain uses TRBV11-3 with TRBJ2-3, with 12 bases identical to TRBD2. The CDR3 covers 18 residues. The germline CDR1 and CDR2 sequences are SGHNT and YENEEA. V trimming: 1 base; J trimming: 3 bases; junction bases outside the gene matches: 8. In DNA form, the CDR3 reads TGTGCCAGCAGCTTAGGTCAACTAGCGGGGGGAATAACAGATACGCAGTATTTT. Its protein product is CASSLGQLAGGITDTQYF.

The chain employs TRBV10-1 and TRBJ2-2; tentatively, D is TRBD1 (5 bases). Germline CDR1 and CDR2: WNHNN and SYGVQD (reference sequence). Trimming shortened V by 9 bases and J by 6 bases, and 8 bases separated the two germline ends. CDR3 length: 11 amino acids. CDR3 sequence: CASQGSGELFF. DNA for the CDR3: TGCGCCAGTCAGGGATCCGGGGAGCTGTTTTTT.

This clone showed up just a few times. The V gene is TRBV4-1, the J gene TRBJ2-2; TRBD1 agrees at 10 bases. Trimming removed 3 bases from V and 7 bases from J; junction bases left unmatched: 11. This CDR3 region has 17 residues. Looked up from germline, CDR1 is MGHRA and CDR2 is YSYEKL. CDR3 sequence: CASSHLDRGGSGGELFF. In DNA, the CDR3 is TGCGCCAGCAGCCACCTGGACAGGGGGGGCTCAGGCGGGGAGCTGTTTTTT.

J is TRBJ1-1 and V is TRBV6-5; D unclear. The ends were cut back, 2 bases at V and 6 bases at J, with 4 bases in the middle. The CDR3 is 11 residues long. Germline CDR1 is MNHEY and CDR2 is SVGAGI. Written as DNA, the CDR3 is TGTGCCAGCAGTTACCTCTCTGAAGCTTTCTTT. Protein product: CASSYLSEAFF.

DNA of the CDR3: TGTGCCAGCCGACAGGGCAGCTACGAGCAGTACTTC. This translates into CASRQGSYEQYF. The rearrangement links TRBV12-3 or TRBV12-4 to TRBJ2-7; 7 bases agree with TRBD1. This CDR3 spans 12 amino acids. J lost 3 bases, V lost 8 bases, and 4 bases had no gene match.

This chain links TRBV7-8 with TRBJ1-2; 7 nucleotides line up with TRBD1. V trimming: 1 base; J trimming: 6 bases; junction bases outside the gene matches: 14. Germline values: CDR1 SGHVS, CDR2 FQNEAQ. The CDR3 totals 17 residues. The DNA of the CDR3 is TGTGCCAGCAGCTTAGTTTATGTTGGGACAGACACAAATGGCTACACCTTC. It codes for CASSLVYVGTDTNGYTF.

This sequence joins TRBV30 and TRBJ1-3, with a weak D call TRBD1 (5 bases). The CDR3 sequence is 17 residues long. Trimming cost V 5 bases and J 1 base, with 21 bases left between them. CDR1 is GTSNPN, CDR2 SVGIG, per germline (reference sequence). The CDR3 DNA sequence: TGTGCCTGGTTGGTTAAAGGACAATTCGCTTCTGGAAACACCATATATTTT. This gives the protein CAWLVKGQFASGNTIYF.

The chain is built from TRBV19 and TRBJ2-2, with TRBD1 as a possible D gene (6 bases). The germline gives CDR1 LNHDA, CDR2 SQIVND (reference sequence). The V and J ends lost 5 bases and 4 bases respectively, with 17 bases between them. This CDR3 spans 16 amino acids. The CDR3 DNA reads as TGTGCCAGTAGTCCCTACGGACAGATTATCACCGGGGAGCTGTTTTTT. This gives the protein CASSPYGQIITGELFF. Using reference TRBV19 and TRBJ2-2 for the parts outside the CDR3, the full variable domain is DGGITQSPKYLFRKEGQNVTLSCEQNLNHDAMYWYRQDPGQGLRLIYYSQIVNDFQKGDIAEGYSVSREKKESFPLTVTSAQKNPTAFYLCASSPYGQIITGELFFGEGSRLTVL.

The V gene is TRBV5-1, the J gene TRBJ1-1; D not certain. This CDR3 spans 16 amino acids. V was cut by 1 base and J by 1 base, with 14 bases left in between. Germline assignment: CDR1 SGHRS and CDR2 YFSETQ. The CDR3 sequence: CASSLSGSRGNTEAFF. The CDR3 region has the DNA TGCGCCAGCAGCTTGAGCGGAAGCCGGGGGAACACTGAAGCTTTCTTT.

The chain links TRBV10-3 to TRBJ2-7; 8 bases map to TRBD1. J lost 5 bases, V lost 5 bases, and 5 bases had no gene match. Per germline, CDR1 ENHRY and CDR2 SYGVKD. The CDR3 extends over 13 amino acids. The CDR3 protein is CAISYDRGNEQYF. The CDR3 DNA reads as TGTGCCATCAGTTATGACAGGGGCAACGAGCAGTACTTC.